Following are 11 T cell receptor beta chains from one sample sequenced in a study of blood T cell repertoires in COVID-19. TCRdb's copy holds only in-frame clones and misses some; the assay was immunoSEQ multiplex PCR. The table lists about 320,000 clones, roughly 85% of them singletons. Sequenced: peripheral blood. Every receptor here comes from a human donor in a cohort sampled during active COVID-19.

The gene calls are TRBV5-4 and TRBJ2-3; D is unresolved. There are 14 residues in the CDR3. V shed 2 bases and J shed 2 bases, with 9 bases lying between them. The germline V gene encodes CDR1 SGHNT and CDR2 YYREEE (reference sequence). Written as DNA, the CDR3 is TGTGCCAGCAGCTTCGGCGGTCCCACAGATACGCAGTATTTT. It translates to CASSFGGPTDTQYF.

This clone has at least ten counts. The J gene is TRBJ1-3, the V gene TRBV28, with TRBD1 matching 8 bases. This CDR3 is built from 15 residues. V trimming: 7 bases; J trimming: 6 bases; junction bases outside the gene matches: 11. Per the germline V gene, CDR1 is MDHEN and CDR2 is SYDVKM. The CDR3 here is CASTNTGGWKNTIYF. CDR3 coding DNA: TGTGCCAGCACCAACACAGGGGGTTGGAAAAACACCATATATTTT.

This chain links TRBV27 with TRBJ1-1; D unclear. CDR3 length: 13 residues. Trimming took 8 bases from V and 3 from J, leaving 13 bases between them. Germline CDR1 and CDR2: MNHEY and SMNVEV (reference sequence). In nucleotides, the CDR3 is TGTGCCAGCGCGGAAGAGCGGGACACTGAAGCTTTCTTT. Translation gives CASAEERDTEAFF.

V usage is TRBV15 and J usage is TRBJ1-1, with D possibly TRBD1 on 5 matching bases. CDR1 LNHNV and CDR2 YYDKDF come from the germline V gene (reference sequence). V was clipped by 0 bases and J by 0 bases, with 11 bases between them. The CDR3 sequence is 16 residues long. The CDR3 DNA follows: TGTGCCACCAGCAGAGATCGGAGGGGCATGAACACTGAAGCTTTCTTT. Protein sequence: CATSRDRRGMNTEAFF. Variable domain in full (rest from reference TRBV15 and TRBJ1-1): DAMVIQNPRYQVTQFGKPVTLSCSQTLNHNVMYWYQQKSSQAPKLLFHYYDKDFNNEADTPDNFQSRRPNTSFCFLDIRSPGLGDTAMYLCATSRDRRGMNTEAFFGQGTRLTVV.

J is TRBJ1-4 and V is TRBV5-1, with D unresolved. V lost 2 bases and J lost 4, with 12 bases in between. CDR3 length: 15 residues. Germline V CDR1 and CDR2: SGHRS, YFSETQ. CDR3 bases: TGCGCCAGCAGCTTTTACGGCGGGGATAATGAAAAACTGTTTTTT. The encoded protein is CASSFYGGDNEKLFF.

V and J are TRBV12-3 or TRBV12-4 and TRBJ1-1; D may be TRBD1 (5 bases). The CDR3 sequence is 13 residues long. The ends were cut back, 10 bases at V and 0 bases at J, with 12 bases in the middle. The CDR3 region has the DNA TGTGCCATTACGACAGAGATGAACACTGAAGCTTTCTTT. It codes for CAITTEMNTEAFF.

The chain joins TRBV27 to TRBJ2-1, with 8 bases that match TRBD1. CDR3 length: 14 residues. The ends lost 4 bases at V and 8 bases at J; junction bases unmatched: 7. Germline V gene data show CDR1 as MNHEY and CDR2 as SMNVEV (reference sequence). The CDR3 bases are TGTGCCAGCAGTTCCCAGGGGGCTGCGGATGAGCAGTTCTTC. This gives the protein CASSSQGAADEQFF.

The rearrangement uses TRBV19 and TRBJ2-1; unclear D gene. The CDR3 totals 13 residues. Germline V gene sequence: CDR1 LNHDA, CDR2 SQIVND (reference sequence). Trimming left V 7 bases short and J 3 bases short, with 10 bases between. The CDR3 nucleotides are TGTGCCAGTACCCCAGATCGCTACAATGAGCAGTTCTTC. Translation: CASTPDRYNEQFF.

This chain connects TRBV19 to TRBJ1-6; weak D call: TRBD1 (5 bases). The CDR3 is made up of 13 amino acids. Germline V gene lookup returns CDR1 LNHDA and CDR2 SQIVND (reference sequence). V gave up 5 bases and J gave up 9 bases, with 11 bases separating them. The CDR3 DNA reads TGTGCCAGTAGTGTACAGGTCGGTTCACCCCTCCACTTT. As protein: CASSVQVGSPLHF.

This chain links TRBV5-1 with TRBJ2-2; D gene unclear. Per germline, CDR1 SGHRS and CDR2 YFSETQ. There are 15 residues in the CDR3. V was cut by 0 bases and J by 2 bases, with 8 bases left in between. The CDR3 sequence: CASSLEAYNTGELFF. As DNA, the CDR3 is TGCGCCAGCAGCTTGGAAGCGTACAACACCGGGGAGCTGTTTTTT. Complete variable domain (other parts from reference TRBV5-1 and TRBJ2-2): KAGVTQTPRYLIKTRGQQVTLSCSPISGHRSVSWYQQTPGQGLQFLFEYFSETQRNKGNFPGRFSGRQFSNSRSEMNVSTLELGDSALYLCASSLEAYNTGELFFGEGSRLTVL.

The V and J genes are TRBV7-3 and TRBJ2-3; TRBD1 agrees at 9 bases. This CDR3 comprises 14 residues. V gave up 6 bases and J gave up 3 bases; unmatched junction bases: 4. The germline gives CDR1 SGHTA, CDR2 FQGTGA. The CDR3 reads CASRPGQGTDTQYF. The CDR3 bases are TGTGCCAGCAGGCCGGGACAGGGAACAGATACGCAGTATTTT.